This T cell receptor beta chain originates from a study of blood T cell repertoires in COVID-19 (dated by TCRdb to 2018 to 2021). Background for the entire study: The collaborator samples originated in the United States, Italy and Spain and spanned the acute and convalescent phases of COVID-19. The material from the prospective study consisted of cDNA or gDNA derived from T cells, B-cell-depleted T cells, or PBMCs. Subjects who had been exposed to COVID-19, were actively infected with it, or had recovered from it provided the deeply sampled blood TCRbeta repertoires that made up the dataset. The repertoires were released in a freely available public database meant as a resource for research on the immune response to SARS-CoV-2. The samples were drawn from the first 160 participants of the ongoing ImmuneRACE study and from over 950 subjects provided by 6 global collaborators. Nearly every sample came with metadata listing a de-identified subject ID, COVID-19 status, age in years and sex. Where available, HLA class I and class II types were obtained from metadata supplied by the sample provider rather than from assay-based typing.

The germline V gene supplies CDR1 SGHRS and CDR2 YFSETQ. The CDR3 starts with the cysteine, ends with the phenylalanine, and has 12 residues. The DNA shown is the 36-base CDR3, in frame from base 1. Germline trimming amounts to 4 bases on V and 9 bases on J, with 3 as the count of junction bases outside the gene matches. Of note for this clone: This clone's antigen is unknown. Base qualities are not recorded, but no much larger clone differs from it by a single base.

Enrolling through a virtual design, the prospective study's participants ranged in age from roughly 18 to 89 years and lived across roughly 24 United States geographic areas. Cohort assignment in the prospective study relied on participant-reported clinical history from a screening survey and a study questionnaire. Mobile phlebotomists in the prospective study collected whole blood, serum and a nasopharyngeal or oropharyngeal swab from every participant. Prospective study participants could optionally give additional blood draws and questionnaires over an approximately two-month period. Before DNA extraction, prospective study blood samples were shipped either frozen or at room temperature. The research as a whole found: How much clinical and demographic metadata was included differed by source and by participant, and the metadata was provided uncurated.

TCRbeta CDR3 regions were amplified from genomic DNA by means of the immunoSEQ Assay, a bias-controlled multiplex PCR. Per the source publication's procedure: Within the assay, amplification of reference gene primers was used to estimate how many nucleated cells each sample contained. To quantify the absolute abundance of each unique TCRbeta CDR3 rearrangement, sequence reads were collapsed and filtered. Productive Simpson clonality was computed per sample as the square root of Simpson's diversity index over productive rearrangements. TCRdb holds this immuneACCESS table with in-frame rearrangements only. Some clones are missing; in checked studies, unresolved V genes explain under half, and the rest has no known cause. For V, J and clone size, that table is used; D and trimming come from the DNA. Counted in this sample were tens of thousands of clones; 75% to 90% of them appeared once. The leading ten clones occupy around 1.2% of the sample.

This sequence uses TRBV5-1 and TRBJ1-1; 10 middle bases align to TRBD1. The TCR originated in a woman aged 45-60 years with acute COVID-19. Sequencing was carried out using PBMCs or T cells enriched from blood (not recorded which). The sequenced DNA: TGCGCCAGCAGCCTGGGACAGGGGAAAGCTTTCTTT. Its product reads: CASSLGQGKAFF.